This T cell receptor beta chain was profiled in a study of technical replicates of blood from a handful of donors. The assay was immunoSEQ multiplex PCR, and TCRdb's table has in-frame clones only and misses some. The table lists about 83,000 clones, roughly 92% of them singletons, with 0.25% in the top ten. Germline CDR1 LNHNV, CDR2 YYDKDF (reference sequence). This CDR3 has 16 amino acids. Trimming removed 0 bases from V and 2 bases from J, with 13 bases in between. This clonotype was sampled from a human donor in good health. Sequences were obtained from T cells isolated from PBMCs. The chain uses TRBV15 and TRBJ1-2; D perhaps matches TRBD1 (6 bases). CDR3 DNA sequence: TGTGCCACCAGCAGAGATCCGTGGCAGGGGAACTATGGCTACACCTTC. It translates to CATSRDPWQGNYGYTF.